Presented here are 26 T cell receptor beta chains from one specimen sequenced in a study of shared clonotypes between healthy human individuals. Assay: immunoSEQ multiplex PCR; the TCRdb copy retains only in-frame clones and omits some. The table records 2.3 million or so clones, roughly 93% of them present only once. The material sequenced was naive CD4+ T cells from PBMCs. Specified subset: CD45RA+ positively selected. Source of these receptors: a young man in good health. Some clones in this sample may be carry-over from other donors' samples.

The V call is TRBV2, the J call TRBJ1-1; D may be TRBD1 (5 bases). Trimming pared 6 bases from V and 10 bases from J, leaving 15 bases between. CDR3 length: 12 residues. The germline V gene has CDR1 SNHLY and CDR2 FYNNEI. The DNA of the CDR3 is TGTGCCAGCAGGGCCTGGGGGGTTGGAGCTTTCTTT. Amino acids: CASRAWGVGAFF. The entire variable domain, with the rest obtained from reference TRBV2 and TRBJ1-1, is as follows: EPEVTQTPSHQVTQMGQEVILRCVPISNHLYFYWYRQILGQKVEFLVSFYNNEISEKSEIFDDQFSVERPDGSNFTLKIRSTKLEDSAMYFCASRAWGVGAFFGQGTRLTVV.

The genes are TRBV9 and TRBJ2-3; D is uncertain. Germline-derived CDR1 and CDR2 are SGDLS and YYNGEE. The length of the CDR3 is 15 residues. V was trimmed by 3 bases and J by 0 bases, leaving 11 bases between them. The CDR3 loop reads CASSARTPSTDTQYF. CDR3 DNA sequence: TGTGCCAGCAGCGCCCGGACCCCCAGCACAGATACGCAGTATTTT.

The J gene is TRBJ1-1, the V gene TRBV27, with 7 bases matching TRBD1. The length of the CDR3 is 15 residues. Germline CDR1 and CDR2: MNHEY and SMNVEV (reference sequence). Unmatched junction bases numbered 11, after V lost 5 bases and J lost 5 bases. DNA of the CDR3: TGTGCCAGCAGTCCATACAGGGGTTTTAGGACTGAAGCTTTCTTT. This codes for CASSPYRGFRTEAFF.

Written as DNA, the CDR3 is TGCGCCAGCAGCTTGGCAACACTGAGGAACACTGAAGCTTTCTTT. This encodes CASSLATLRNTEAFF. The genes are TRBV5-1 and TRBJ1-1, with D unresolved. This CDR3 contains 15 residues. The germline gives CDR1 SGHRS, CDR2 YFSETQ. V was pared by 0 bases and J by 1 base, with 10 bases between.

The V gene is TRBV30, the J gene TRBJ2-5; 7 bases match TRBD1. V was pared by 3 bases and J by 4 bases, with 8 bases of the junction left unmatched. The CDR3 extends over 14 amino acids. The germline CDR1 and CDR2 sequences are GTSNPN and SVGIG (reference sequence). CDR3 amino acids: CAWSDTGAGETQYF. The CDR3 DNA follows: TGTGCCTGGAGCGACACAGGGGCGGGAGAGACCCAGTACTTC.

The chain recombines TRBV6-5 with TRBJ1-1; D is ambiguous. The CDR3 is 14 residues long. Trimming took 5 bases from V and 4 from J, leaving 14 bases between them. CDR1 and CDR2 from the germline V gene are MNHEY and SVGAGI. The CDR3 DNA sequence: TGTGCCAGCAGTGGACTCGGGTTGATCACTGAAGCTTTCTTT. Amino acids: CASSGLGLITEAFF.

This chain joins TRBV6-4 and TRBJ1-5; weak D call: TRBD1 (5 bases). CDR1 is MRHNA, CDR2 SNTAGT, per germline. CDR3 size: 14 residues. V lost 6 bases and J 3 bases, leaving 12 bases between the germline ends. The CDR3 DNA reads TGTGCCAGCAGGCGGGGCCAGGTCAATCAGCCCCAGCATTTT. Its protein product is CASRRGQVNQPQHF.

J is TRBJ2-2 and V is TRBV2; the D gene is possibly TRBD1 (6 bases). V gave up 6 bases and J gave up 0 bases, with 8 bases separating them. Germline CDR1 SNHLY, CDR2 FYNNEI. The CDR3 runs to 14 residues. The CDR3 nucleotides are TGTGCCAGCAGGGGACACCCGAACACCGGGGAGCTGTTTTTT. This encodes CASRGHPNTGELFF.

The V gene is TRBV28, the J gene TRBJ2-7; possible D gene TRBD2, 5 bases. The CDR3 totals 14 residues. V dropped 2 bases and J dropped 2 bases, with 10 bases sitting between them. The germline gives CDR1 MDHEN, CDR2 SYDVKM. The CDR3 here is CASSLPSTTYEQYF. In nucleotides, the CDR3 is TGTGCCAGCAGTTTACCTAGCACGACCTACGAGCAGTACTTC. Combining the CDR3 with reference TRBV28 and TRBJ2-7 gives the whole variable domain DVKVTQSSRYLVKRTGEKVFLECVQDMDHENMFWYRQDPGLGLRLIYFSYDVKMKEKGDIPEGYSVSREKKERFSLILESASTNQTSMYLCASSLPSTTYEQYFGPGTRLTVT.

The rearrangement uses TRBV10-2 and TRBJ1-1; a possible D gene is TRBD1 (5 bases). From germline, CDR1 is WSHSY and CDR2 SAAADI. V lost 8 bases and J lost 4, with 17 bases in between. The CDR3 loop spans 14 amino acids. The CDR3 loop is CASQQWWGGTEAFF. The CDR3 DNA reads as TGCGCCAGCCAACAGTGGTGGGGGGGCACTGAAGCTTTCTTT.

The DNA for the CDR3 is TGTGCCAGCAGTTACGCACGGGCTCGGGGCTACGAGCAGTACTTC. Its protein is CASSYARARGYEQYF. The rearrangement uses TRBV6-5 and TRBJ2-7, with a weak D call TRBD2 (5 bases). This CDR3 comprises 15 residues. V lost 2 bases and J 3 bases, leaving 14 bases between the germline ends. CDR1 is MNHEY, CDR2 SVGAGI, per germline.

The chain uses TRBV6-5 and TRBJ2-6, with no clear D. This CDR3 has 15 amino acids. The V end was cut by 4 bases, the J end by 2 bases, with 9 bases between. The germline V gene encodes CDR1 MNHEY and CDR2 SVGAGI. In DNA, the CDR3 is TGTGCCAGCAGTTCGAGGAAGGCTGGGGCCAACGTCCTGACTTTC. Its translation is CASSSRKAGANVLTF.

This clone showed up just once. The chain has TRBV7-9 and TRBJ2-3; 10 bases are a match to TRBD1. Unmatched junction bases numbered 10, after V lost 4 bases and J lost 0 bases. The length of the CDR3 is 18 residues. Per germline, CDR1 SEHNR and CDR2 FQNEAQ (reference sequence). Here the CDR3 reads CASSSGGTGDTSTDTQYF. CDR3 DNA: TGTGCCAGCAGCTCAGGGGGGACAGGGGATACTAGCACAGATACGCAGTATTTT.

This rearrangement joins TRBV25-1 to TRBJ2-1; D is perhaps TRBD2 (6 bases). Germline V lookup: CDR1 MGHDK, CDR2 SYGVNS. With 5 bases removed from V and 9 bases from J, the gap between germline ends came to 14 bases. The CDR3 runs to 13 residues. In nucleotides, the CDR3 is TGTGCCAGCAGTACCAGACTAGGAGGTGAGCAGTTCTTC. This translates into CASSTRLGGEQFF.

The chain is built from TRBV4-3 and TRBJ2-7, with TRBD2 matching 9 bases. Trimming cost V 0 bases and J 0 bases; bases outside gene matches: 9. The CDR3 is 18 residues long. Germline V gives CDR1 LGHNA, CDR2 YSLEER. The CDR3 loop is CASSQDPREGPSSYEQYF. Here the CDR3 DNA reads TGCGCCAGCAGCCAAGATCCGCGGGAGGGCCCAAGCTCCTACGAGCAGTACTTC.

The genes are TRBV30 and TRBJ2-1; D uncertain. This CDR3 region has 14 residues. Germline values: CDR1 GTSNPN, CDR2 SVGIG (reference sequence). V was pared by 4 bases and J by 6 bases, with 16 bases between. Written as DNA, the CDR3 is TGTGCCTGGAACACCGCGCGACCTTTCAATGAGCAGTTCTTC. It codes for CAWNTARPFNEQFF. Supplemented by reference TRBV30 and TRBJ2-1, the full variable domain reads SQTIHQWPATLVQPVGSPLSLECTVEGTSNPNLYWYRQAAGRGLQLLFYSVGIGQISSEVPQNLSASRPQDRQFILSSKKLLLSDSGFYLCAWNTARPFNEQFFGPGTRLTVL.

The chain is built from TRBV19 and TRBJ1-5; no clear D. The CDR3 length is 13 residues. From germline, CDR1 is LNHDA and CDR2 SQIVND (reference sequence). V lost 3 bases to trimming and J lost 9 bases, with 12 bases between them. The CDR3 spells CASSIDVFGPQHF. The CDR3 nucleotides are TGTGCCAGTAGTATCGATGTCTTCGGGCCCCAGCATTTT.

The V call is TRBV7-9, the J call TRBJ1-4; D not certain. Germline CDR1 SEHNR, CDR2 FQNEAQ (reference sequence). The V and J ends lost 4 bases and 4 bases respectively, with 13 bases between them. This CDR3 is 15 amino acids long. CDR3 sequence: CASSSAAVVNEKLFF. In DNA form, the CDR3 reads TGTGCCAGCAGCTCGGCGGCGGTAGTTAATGAAAAACTGTTTTTT.

V is TRBV7-8 and J is TRBJ2-7; D is unresolved. The CDR3 extends over 14 amino acids. Germline V lookup: CDR1 SGHVS, CDR2 FQNEAQ. Deletions cut 4 bases from V and 3 bases from J, with 13 bases between. CDR3 amino acids: CASSSRETDYEQYF. DNA of the CDR3: TGTGCCAGCAGCTCCCGAGAAACGGACTACGAGCAGTACTTC.

The chain is built from TRBV6-5 and TRBJ2-1, with D perhaps matching TRBD1 (6 bases). Per the germline V gene, CDR1 is MNHEY and CDR2 is SVGAGI. The CDR3 sequence is 15 residues long. V was cut by 6 bases and J by 7 bases, with 19 bases left in between. CDR3 sequence: CASSPKGHSWNEQFF. The DNA of the CDR3 is TGTGCCAGCAGCCCAAAGGGACATTCGTGGAATGAGCAGTTCTTC.

The genes are TRBV4-2 and TRBJ2-5; 9 positions agree with TRBD2. Germline lookup yields CDR1 LGHNA and CDR2 YNFKEQ. V lost 2 bases, J lost 4 bases, and 8 bases stayed unmatched. The CDR3 runs 16 residues. The CDR3 region has the DNA TGTGCCAGCAGCCAACCCAGGGCTAGCGGGGTAGAGACCCAGTACTTC. It translates to CASSQPRASGVETQYF.

The J gene is TRBJ2-3, the V gene TRBV5-1; D ambiguous. V was shortened by 2 bases and J by 2 bases, with 9 bases between the two germline ends. The CDR3 covers 14 residues. Germline loops: CDR1 SGHRS, CDR2 YFSETQ. This CDR3 is CASSLALYTDTQYF. The CDR3 DNA follows: TGCGCCAGCAGCTTAGCCCTCTACACAGATACGCAGTATTTT.

The CDR3 loop reads CASSPSQGAHYGYTF. CDR3 nucleotides: TGTGCCAGCAGCCCGTCTCAGGGGGCGCATTATGGCTACACCTTC. The rearrangement uses TRBV11-2 and TRBJ1-2, with 8 bases identical to TRBD1. The CDR3 is made up of 15 amino acids. Germline CDR1 SGHAT, CDR2 FQNNGV. Unmatched junction bases numbered 10, after V lost 5 bases and J lost 5 bases.

This rearrangement joins TRBV27 to TRBJ2-5, with D unresolved. Germline values: CDR1 MNHEY, CDR2 SMNVEV (reference sequence). The V and J ends lost 0 bases and 5 bases respectively, with 10 bases between them. The CDR3 loop spans 14 amino acids. CDR3 amino acids: CASSLSRVAETQYF. CDR3 nucleotides: TGTGCCAGCAGTTTATCGCGAGTCGCGGAGACCCAGTACTTC.

This chain uses TRBV5-1 with TRBJ2-3; TRBD1 aligns across 7 bases. Germline V CDR1 and CDR2: SGHRS, YFSETQ. The J segment lost 2 bases and the V segment lost 6 bases, leaving 6 bases of the junction unmatched. The CDR3 covers 14 residues. CDR3 protein: CASNRQGNTDTQYF. The CDR3 bases are TGCGCCAGCAACAGACAGGGCAACACAGATACGCAGTATTTT.

The table lists this clone with a few counts. The chain combines TRBV4-1 with TRBJ1-3; D is unclear. V was cut by 3 bases and J by 8 bases, with 14 bases left in between. CDR1 and CDR2 from the germline V gene are MGHRA and YSYEKL. The length of the CDR3 is 14 residues. The chain's CDR3 is CASSQQQLEDTIYF. The DNA for the CDR3 is TGCGCCAGCAGCCAGCAACAGCTGGAGGACACCATATATTTT.